Listed below are T cell receptor beta chains from one sample, sequenced in a study of shared clonotypes between healthy human individuals. Assay: immunoSEQ multiplex PCR; the TCRdb copy retains only in-frame clones and omits some. This table holds fewer than 350,000 clones, around 87% found once. The sequenced sample consisted of memory CD8+ T cells sorted from blood. The receptors were sampled from a man between 18 and 29 years old in good health. Both conserved end residues are part of each CDR3. The order of the fields is CDR3 protein, CDR3 DNA, J gene, D gene, V gene, clone size. The D gene is left open where the match is weak. Clone size is stated in some rows and not others, as once, few, many or a class when expanded.

CDR3 protein: CSVGPGRLTGELFF; CDR3 DNA: TGCAGCGTCGGCCCGGGACGCTTAACCGGGGAGCTGTTTTTT; J gene: TRBJ2-2; D gene: .; V gene: TRBV29-1; clone size: few
CDR3 protein: CASKRQGVDEQYF; CDR3 DNA: TGTGCCAGCAAAAGACAGGGGGTCGACGAGCAGTACTTC; J gene: TRBJ2-7; D gene: TRBD1; V gene: TRBV27; clone size: .
CDR3 protein: CASSYGGANTGELFF; CDR3 DNA: TGTGCCAGCAGCTACGGAGGTGCGAACACCGGGGAGCTGTTTTTT; J gene: TRBJ2-2; D gene: .; V gene: TRBV7-6; clone size: many
CDR3 protein: CASSLGGINSPLHF; CDR3 DNA: TGTGCCAGCAGCTTGGGGGGCATTAATTCACCCCTCCACTTT; J gene: TRBJ1-6; D gene: .; V gene: TRBV7-6; clone size: .
CDR3 protein: CASSVGPGTYNSPLHF; CDR3 DNA: TGTGCCAGCAGCGTAGGCCCGGGCACTTATAATTCACCCCTCCACTTT; J gene: TRBJ1-6; D gene: .; V gene: TRBV9; clone size: .
CDR3 protein: CASSSTASAYNEQFF; CDR3 DNA: TGCGCCAGCAGCAGTACGGCTAGCGCCTACAATGAGCAGTTCTTC; J gene: TRBJ2-1; D gene: .; V gene: TRBV5-1; clone size: .
CDR3 protein: CASSGPTGRDDGYTF; CDR3 DNA: TGTGCCAGCAGCGGACCGACGGGGAGAGATGATGGCTACACCTTC; J gene: TRBJ1-2; D gene: .; V gene: TRBV9; clone size: few
CDR3 protein: CASSPSGEVEKLFF; CDR3 DNA: TGTGCCAGCAGCCCTTCGGGGGAAGTAGAAAAACTGTTTTTT; J gene: TRBJ1-4; D gene: .; V gene: TRBV7-9; clone size: .
CDR3 protein: CASRRRTSFAETQYF; CDR3 DNA: TGTGCCAGCAGAAGAAGGACTAGCTTTGCCGAGACCCAGTACTTC; J gene: TRBJ2-5; D gene: TRBD2; V gene: TRBV7-9; clone size: .
CDR3 protein: CSVGGVGSGANVLTF; CDR3 DNA: TGCAGCGTTGGCGGGGTTGGCTCTGGGGCCAACGTCCTGACTTTC; J gene: TRBJ2-6; D gene: .; V gene: TRBV29-1; clone size: once
CDR3 protein: CASSQDVQGSGEAFF; CDR3 DNA: TGCGCCAGCAGCCAAGATGTACAGGGTAGCGGCGAAGCTTTCTTT; J gene: TRBJ1-1; D gene: .; V gene: TRBV4-1; clone size: .
CDR3 protein: CASRGQFNEKLFF; CDR3 DNA: TGTGCCAGCAGGGGACAGTTCAATGAAAAACTGTTTTTT; J gene: TRBJ1-4; D gene: TRBD1; V gene: TRBV28; clone size: once
CDR3 protein: CASSLEVTYEQYF; CDR3 DNA: TGTGCCAGCAGCTTGGAGGTAACCTACGAGCAGTACTTC; J gene: TRBJ2-7; D gene: .; V gene: TRBV5-4; clone size: .
CDR3 protein: CASSLFGRAGETDTQYF; CDR3 DNA: TGTGCCAGCAGTCTCTTCGGTCGGGCGGGAGAGACAGATACGCAGTATTTT; J gene: TRBJ2-3; D gene: TRBD2; V gene: TRBV27; clone size: .
CDR3 protein: CASSLGQGHEKLFF; CDR3 DNA: TGTGCCAGCAGCTTGGGACAGGGGCACGAAAAACTGTTTTTT; J gene: TRBJ1-4; D gene: TRBD1; V gene: TRBV5-8; clone size: .
CDR3 protein: CAISEWGLNSNQPQHF; CDR3 DNA: TGTGCCATCAGTGAGTGGGGGCTGAACAGCAATCAGCCCCAGCATTTT; J gene: TRBJ1-5; D gene: .; V gene: TRBV10-3; clone size: .
CDR3 protein: CATSTTGSEQYF; CDR3 DNA: TGTGCCACCAGCACCACAGGGAGCGAGCAGTACTTC; J gene: TRBJ2-7; D gene: .; V gene: TRBV15; clone size: .
CDR3 protein: CASSFGTGGGNEQFF; CDR3 DNA: TGTGCCAGCAGCTTCGGGACAGGGGGAGGGAATGAGCAGTTCTTC; J gene: TRBJ2-1; D gene: TRBD1; V gene: TRBV11-2; clone size: .
CDR3 protein: CASSFQGGAYEQYF; CDR3 DNA: TGTGCCAGCAGCTTTCAAGGGGGCGCGTACGAGCAGTACTTC; J gene: TRBJ2-7; D gene: TRBD1; V gene: TRBV7-8; clone size: .
CDR3 protein: CASSYDRGLTDEQYF; CDR3 DNA: TGTGCCAGCAGTTACGACCGCGGTCTGACAGACGAGCAGTACTTC; J gene: TRBJ2-7; D gene: .; V gene: TRBV6-5; clone size: .
CDR3 protein: CASSLGVLYEQYF; CDR3 DNA: TGTGCCAGCAGTTTAGGGGTTCTGTACGAGCAGTACTTC; J gene: TRBJ2-7; D gene: .; V gene: TRBV27; clone size: .
CDR3 protein: CASSPRGQETQYF; CDR3 DNA: TGTGCCAGCAGCCCACGGGGGCAAGAGACCCAGTACTTC; J gene: TRBJ2-5; D gene: .; V gene: TRBV14; clone size: .
CDR3 protein: CASYPGSGANVLTF; CDR3 DNA: TGTGCCAGCTATCCAGGCTCTGGGGCCAACGTCCTGACTTTC; J gene: TRBJ2-6; D gene: .; V gene: TRBV6-5; clone size: .
CDR3 protein: CASSQDHRGADTQYF; CDR3 DNA: TGCGCCAGCAGCCAAGATCACAGGGGAGCAGATACGCAGTATTTT; J gene: TRBJ2-3; D gene: TRBD1; V gene: TRBV4-1; clone size: .
CDR3 protein: CASSSGTSYEQYF; CDR3 DNA: TGTGCCAGCAGTTCCGGGACATCCTACGAGCAGTACTTC; J gene: TRBJ2-7; D gene: .; V gene: TRBV27; clone size: once
CDR3 protein: CASSPGTGPHEQYF; CDR3 DNA: TGTGCCAGCAGCCCTGGGACAGGCCCCCACGAGCAGTACTTC; J gene: TRBJ2-7; D gene: TRBD1; V gene: TRBV13; clone size: .
CDR3 protein: CASSFGGETEAFF; CDR3 DNA: TGTGCCAGCAGTTTCGGGGGAGAGACTGAAGCTTTCTTT; J gene: TRBJ1-1; D gene: .; V gene: TRBV28; clone size: few
CDR3 protein: CASSQQGLGANVLTF; CDR3 DNA: TGTGCCAGCAGCCAACAAGGGCTGGGGGCCAACGTCCTGACTTTC; J gene: TRBJ2-6; D gene: .; V gene: TRBV5-4; clone size: .
CDR3 protein: CSVPGDTQYF; CDR3 DNA: TGCAGCGTTCCGGGAGATACGCAGTATTTT; J gene: TRBJ2-3; D gene: .; V gene: TRBV29-1; clone size: .
CDR3 protein: CASSQQGASYEQYF; CDR3 DNA: TGTGCCAGCAGCCAGCAGGGAGCGTCCTACGAGCAGTACTTC; J gene: TRBJ2-7; D gene: .; V gene: TRBV5-6; clone size: .
CDR3 protein: CAWSQADRETQYF; CDR3 DNA: TGTGCCTGGAGTCAAGCGGATCGGGAGACCCAGTACTTC; J gene: TRBJ2-5; D gene: .; V gene: TRBV30; clone size: .
CDR3 protein: CASSPGQGAMVGELFF; CDR3 DNA: TGCGCCAGCAGCCCCGGACAGGGGGCTATGGTCGGGGAGCTGTTTTTT; J gene: TRBJ2-2; D gene: TRBD1; V gene: TRBV4-3; clone size: .
CDR3 protein: CASSTSGAAGGRSDTQYF; CDR3 DNA: TGTGCCAGCAGCACCTCGGGGGCTGCGGGAGGGCGCTCAGATACGCAGTATTTT; J gene: TRBJ2-3; D gene: TRBD2; V gene: TRBV5-4; clone size: many